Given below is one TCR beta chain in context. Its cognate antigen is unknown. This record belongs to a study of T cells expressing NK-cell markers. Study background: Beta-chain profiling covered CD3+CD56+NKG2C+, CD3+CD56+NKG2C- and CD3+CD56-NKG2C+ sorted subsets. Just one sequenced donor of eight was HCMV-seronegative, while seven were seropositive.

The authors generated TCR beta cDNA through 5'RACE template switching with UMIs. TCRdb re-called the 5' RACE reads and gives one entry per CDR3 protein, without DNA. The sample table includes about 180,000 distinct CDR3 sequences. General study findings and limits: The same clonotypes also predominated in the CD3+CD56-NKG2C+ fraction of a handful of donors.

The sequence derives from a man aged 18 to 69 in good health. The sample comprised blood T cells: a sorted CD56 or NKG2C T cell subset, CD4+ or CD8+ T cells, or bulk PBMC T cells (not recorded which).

The CDR3 sequence: CASSTSGTVSYEQYF. The V call is TRBV27, the J call TRBJ2-7; without DNA, the TCRdb call of TRBD1 cannot be checked. This CDR3 comprises 15 residues. Germline loops: CDR1 MNHEY, CDR2 SMNVEV (reference sequence).